This TCR beta chain was captured by sequencing in a study of CD8+ T cells in alopecia areata. After isolation, RNA underwent reverse transcription to generate cDNA as the sequencing template. Profiled with immunoSEQ multiplex PCR; TCRdb holds only in-frame clones, not every one. The profile shows 90,000 to 150,000 clones, about 50% of them singletons. Treatment here: oral pan-JAK inhibitor, 5-10 mg twice daily. Obtained from alopecia areata patients were lesional scalp punch biopsies along with peripheral blood. CDR1 is SGHTA, CDR2 FQGTGA, per germline. This CDR3 region has 14 residues. Study-level results: Sequenced scalp T cells also include alphabeta T cells resident in normal skin.

This clone was found a few times. Its antigen is unidentified. This TCR was recovered from a human donor with alopecia areata. V usage is TRBV7-3 and J usage is TRBJ2-5, with D unclear. The better agreement between TRBJ2-7 and the DNA end casts doubt on the J call. Sequenced material: CD4+ T cells sorted from blood, taken at week 4, from a patient treated with tofacitinib. The CDR3 spells CASSSLPSSYEQYF. The CDR3 DNA sequence: TGTGCCAGCAGCTCTCTGCCTAGCTCCTACGAGCAGTACTTC.